These 28 T cell receptor beta chains were sequenced from one sample in a study of T cell repertoires in cytomegalovirus infection. TCRdb re-called the reads through MiXCR, storing one row per CDR3 protein. The sample consists of hundreds of thousands of distinct CDR3 sequences, about 7% of them appearing once. The sequenced sample consisted of PBMCs. The receptors derive from a human donor in good health (CMV status not recorded). Some clones in this sample may be carry-over from other donors' samples.

This clonotype was seen more than once but under ten times. This chain links TRBV6-6 with TRBJ2-7, with 7 bases fitting TRBD2. Germline CDR1 is MNHNY and CDR2 is SVGAGI (reference sequence). This CDR3 is 15 amino acids long. Trimming cost V 2 bases and J 2 bases; bases outside gene matches: 6. The CDR3 DNA is TGTGCCAGCAGTTACAAGACGCGGGAGACCTACGAGCAGTACTTC. This encodes CASSYKTRETYEQYF.

There are many counts of this clonotype. The chain joins TRBV7-8 to TRBJ2-2, with D uncertain. Trimming shortened V by 2 bases and J by 5 bases, and 9 bases separated the two germline ends. The CDR3 extends over 14 amino acids. The V gene's germline CDR1 is SGHVS and CDR2 FQNEAQ. DNA for the CDR3: TGTGCCAGCAGCTTATTTCCCCGGACCGGGGAGCTGTTTTTT. The encoded protein is CASSLFPRTGELFF.

This clonotype was observed a handful of times. The chain employs TRBV6-6 and TRBJ2-2, with 8 bases fitting TRBD2. Germline loops: CDR1 MNHNY, CDR2 SVGAGI (reference sequence). The CDR3 is 15 residues long. The J segment lost 0 bases and the V segment lost 4 bases, leaving 1 base of the junction unmatched. CDR3 in amino acids: CASSFSGANTGELFF. In nucleotides, the CDR3 is TGTGCCAGCAGTTTTAGCGGGGCGAACACCGGGGAGCTGTTTTTT.

This clonotype occurred many times. V and J are TRBV5-4 and TRBJ2-1; D not resolved. Germline CDR1 reads SGHNT; CDR2 reads YYREEE (reference sequence). This CDR3 region has 14 residues. Trimming stripped 0 bases from V and 8 bases from J, with 12 bases between. The CDR3 here is CASSLDRRSHEQFF. The DNA for the CDR3 is TGTGCCAGCAGCTTGGACCGGCGCAGCCATGAGCAGTTCTTC.

This clonotype was picked up many times. This rearrangement joins TRBV7-2 to TRBJ2-6, with 9 bases matching TRBD1. The CDR3 runs to 19 residues. Germline V CDR1 and CDR2: SGHTA, FQGNSA. The junction had 11 bases not matched to a gene; V was cut back by 3 bases and J by 2 bases. The CDR3, as DNA: TGTGCCAGCAGCTTGAGGGGACCGGGACAGGGAACTGGGGCCAACGTCCTGACTTTC. Protein: CASSLRGPGQGTGANVLTF.

This clonotype was detected ten times or more. The chain is built from TRBV7-2 and TRBJ2-2; 8 nucleotides agree with TRBD2. CDR3 length: 16 amino acids. The trim removed 1 base at V and 4 bases at J, leaving 5 bases unmatched. The germline CDR1 and CDR2 sequences are SGHTA and FQGNSA. CDR3 nucleotides: TGTGCCAGCAGCTTAGAAGCGGGGGCCGTCACCGGGGAGCTGTTTTTT. It specifies CASSLEAGAVTGELFF.

This clonotype was observed at least ten times. The V call is TRBV7-2, the J call TRBJ2-2; possible D gene TRBD1, 5 bases. This CDR3 has 15 residues. Germline V gene lookup returns CDR1 SGHTA and CDR2 FQGNSA. The V end lost 2 bases, the J end lost 4 bases, and 11 bases lay between the germline ends. The CDR3 coding sequence is TGTGCCAGCAGCTTAAGTTCAGGGCCCACCGGGGAGCTGTTTTTT. It codes for CASSLSSGPTGELFF.

In this sample, this clonotype turned up many times. This sequence joins TRBV20-1 and TRBJ2-3; no definite D call. V lost 3 bases and J lost 6, with 7 bases in between. Germline assignment: CDR1 DFQATT and CDR2 SNEGSKA (reference sequence). This CDR3 is built from 11 residues. CDR3 amino acids: CSARGYDTQYF. CDR3 bases: TGCAGTGCTAGGGGTTACGATACGCAGTATTTT.

This clonotype occurred many times. This chain connects TRBV7-2 to TRBJ1-1; D possibly corresponds to TRBD1 (6 bases). Trimming took 7 bases from V and 7 from J, leaving 16 bases between them. The CDR3 covers 13 residues. Germline loops: CDR1 SGHTA, CDR2 FQGNSA. CDR3 sequence: CASTTRRGNEAFF. In nucleotides, the CDR3 is TGTGCCAGCACGACAAGGAGGGGGAATGAAGCTTTCTTT.

This clonotype occurred many times. The genes are TRBV7-2 and TRBJ2-3; D might be TRBD2 (5 bases). Germline values: CDR1 SGHTA, CDR2 FQGNSA. The CDR3 is 14 amino acids. The V and J ends lost 0 bases and 6 bases respectively, with 10 bases between them. The CDR3 is CASSLANWRDTQYF. The CDR3 coding sequence is TGTGCCAGCAGCTTAGCGAATTGGAGGGATACGCAGTATTTT.

This clonotype occurred a few times. V gene TRBV20-1 combines with J gene TRBJ1-3; 7 nucleotides align to TRBD1. This CDR3 is 13 amino acids long. CDR1 is DFQATT, CDR2 SNEGSKA, per germline (reference sequence). The ends lost 4 bases at V and 2 bases at J; junction bases unmatched: 2. CDR3 nucleotide sequence: TGCAGTGCTATGGACAGGACTGGAAACACCATATATTTT. Its protein product is CSAMDRTGNTIYF.

This clonotype was picked up many times. This chain joins TRBV20-1 and TRBJ2-5; D possibly corresponds to TRBD1 (5 bases). Per germline, CDR1 DFQATT and CDR2 SNEGSKA (reference sequence). This CDR3 has 14 residues. Trimming removed 3 bases at V and 1 base at J, with 12 bases between. The CDR3 sequence: CSASLRQSQETQYF. The DNA of the CDR3 is TGCAGTGCTAGTCTTAGACAGAGCCAAGAGACCCAGTACTTC.

In its sample, this clonotype was seen many times. V gene TRBV6-6 combines with J gene TRBJ1-3; D may be TRBD1 (5 bases). Germline V gene lookup returns CDR1 MNHNY and CDR2 SVGAGI (reference sequence). CDR3 length: 19 residues. V lost 4 bases, J lost 0 bases, and 22 bases lay in between. The CDR3 loop is CASSLRVLQASLSGNTIYF. Here the CDR3 DNA reads TGTGCCAGCAGTTTAAGAGTCTTACAGGCATCACTCTCTGGAAACACCATATATTTT.

The J gene is TRBJ1-6, the V gene TRBV4-3; no firm D call. From germline, CDR1 is LGHNA and CDR2 YSLEER. CDR3 length: 14 residues. V lost 2 bases, J lost 8 bases, and 10 bases lay in between. The CDR3 DNA is TGCGCCAGCAGCCAAAAGCTCATTGATTCACCCCTCCACTTT. Its translation: CASSQKLIDSPLHF.

This clonotype was counted many times. The V and J genes are TRBV12-3 or TRBV12-4 and TRBJ2-7, with a tentative D call TRBD1 (6 bases). V was cut by 5 bases and J by 1 base, with 12 bases left in between. This CDR3 is 14 amino acids long. The CDR3, as DNA: TGTGCCAGCAGTCGCAGGGGTACTTCCTACGAGCAGTACTTC. Amino acid sequence: CASSRRGTSYEQYF.

This clonotype was picked up many times. V is TRBV6-2 or TRBV6-3 and J is TRBJ2-7; D remains unclear. The CDR3 runs to 13 residues. Looked up from germline, CDR1 is MNHEY and CDR2 is SVGEGT. The germline V and J ends were trimmed by 0 bases and 6 bases, with 9 bases remaining between them. For the CDR3, the DNA is TGTGCCAGCAGTTACTCCGGAAGACCCGAGCAGTACTTC. Its protein product is CASSYSGRPEQYF.

This clonotype was observed at least ten times. The genes are TRBV6-2 or TRBV6-3 and TRBJ1-5; 7 nucleotides agree with TRBD1. Germline values: CDR1 MNHEY, CDR2 SVGEGT. CDR3 length: 14 residues. V was clipped by 6 bases and J by 7 bases; unmatched bases: 9. The CDR3 nucleotides are TGTGCCAGCAGGCACGGGACAGTTGTACAGCCCCAGCATTTT. Translated, it gives CASRHGTVVQPQHF.

This clonotype was seen more than once but under ten times. Mismatch with germline at one junction end may stem from a read error. The chain uses TRBV30 and TRBJ2-4; D is undetermined. Germline loops: CDR1 GTSNPN, CDR2 SVGIG (reference sequence). The length of the CDR3 is 12 residues. This CDR3 is CAWASASKIINF. The CDR3 DNA reads as TGTGCCTGGGCCTCGGCCAGTAAGATCATTAACTTC.

This clonotype was counted ten times or more. The chain joins TRBV7-2 to TRBJ1-1, with D possibly matching TRBD1 (6 bases). The germline V and J ends were trimmed by 7 bases and 12 bases, with 24 bases remaining between them. CDR3 length: 14 amino acids. Germline assignment: CDR1 SGHTA and CDR2 FQGNSA. The CDR3 nucleotides read TGTGCCAGCACCTCCCGAGGGGGGAAAGTGGAAACTTTCTTT. Amino acid sequence: CASTSRGGKVETFF.

This clonotype was observed many times. The chain joins TRBV28 to TRBJ1-6; weak D call: TRBD1 (6 bases). V was shortened by 5 bases and J by 9 bases, with 17 bases between the two germline ends. Germline values: CDR1 MDHEN, CDR2 SYDVKM. This CDR3 has 15 residues. CDR3 DNA sequence: TGTGCCAGCAGTCCCCGGGGGGCTAAGGGTTCACCCCTCCACTTT. Protein product: CASSPRGAKGSPLHF.

This clonotype was detected many times. V usage is TRBV6-1 and J usage is TRBJ1-6; D remains unclear. This CDR3 has 14 residues. Trimming shortened V by 5 bases and J by 7 bases, and 12 bases separated the two germline ends. Germline lookup yields CDR1 MNHNS and CDR2 SASEGT. In DNA, the CDR3 is TGTGCCAGCAGTAAATTATCAGGCAATTCACCCCTCCACTTT. This sequence encodes CASSKLSGNSPLHF.

This clonotype was seen many times. The chain employs TRBV29-1 and TRBJ1-5; TRBD1 matches 7 bases. With V trimmed by 6 bases and J by 4 bases, 6 bases remained unmatched. Germline V gives CDR1 SQVTM, CDR2 ANQGSEA. The CDR3 length is 13 residues. Written as DNA, the CDR3 is TGCAGCGTCGCAACAGGGGTAAATCAGCCCCAGCATTTT. Amino acids: CSVATGVNQPQHF.

This sequence joins TRBV29-1 and TRBJ2-7; 7 bases align to TRBD2. V lost 6 bases and J lost 0; bases outside the gene matches: 8. The CDR3 runs to 14 residues. From germline, CDR1 is SQVTM and CDR2 ANQGSEA. The CDR3 coding sequence is TGCAGCGTGAAAACTAGCGCCACCTCCTACGAGCAGTACTTC. Encoded protein: CSVKTSATSYEQYF.

This clonotype was seen just once. The chain employs TRBV20-1 and TRBJ1-1; perhaps TRBD1 as D (6 bases). From germline, CDR1 is DFQATT and CDR2 SNEGSKA (reference sequence). Between the trimmed V and J ends, which lost 6 bases and 3 bases, there was a span of 14 bases. CDR3 length equals 13 residues. CDR3 bases: TGCAGTGCCGAAGGGGGTTTAGACACTGAAGCTTTCTTT. This translates into CSAEGGLDTEAFF.

This clonotype occurred many times. The rearrangement joins TRBV6-2 or TRBV6-3 to TRBJ2-3; TRBD2 might be the D (5 bases). Per the germline V gene, CDR1 is MNHEY and CDR2 is SVGEGT. Trimming removed 2 bases at V and 4 bases at J, with 13 bases between. This CDR3 contains 15 residues. The CDR3 spells CASSYEPFGADTQYF. The CDR3 DNA is TGTGCCAGCAGTTACGAACCCTTCGGGGCAGATACGCAGTATTTT.

This clonotype was seen repeatedly, ten times or more. In DNA, the CDR3 is TGTGCCAGCAGTCCTCCGGGGACCTATAATTCACCCCTCCACTTT. Protein product: CASSPPGTYNSPLHF. The genes are TRBV6-2 or TRBV6-3 and TRBJ1-6; D gene ambiguous. Trimming removed 5 bases from V and 2 bases from J, with 10 bases in between. Germline CDR1 and CDR2: MNHEY and SVGEGT. CDR3 size: 15 residues.

This clonotype appeared a few times. The chain is built from TRBV6-4 and TRBJ2-2, with 8 nucleotides matching TRBD1. CDR1 and CDR2 from the germline V gene are MRHNA and SNTAGT. This CDR3 comprises 15 residues. V dropped 9 bases and J dropped 3; count of bases not matched to a gene: 9. The CDR3 DNA is TGTGCCAGTCGCTCCGGGACAGGATACACCGGGGAGCTGTTTTTT. This encodes CASRSGTGYTGELFF.

This clonotype appeared many times. This chain connects TRBV7-2 to TRBJ2-7; 11 positions match TRBD1. Germline CDR1 SGHTA, CDR2 FQGNSA. CDR3 size: 15 residues. J lost 2 bases, V lost 3 bases, and 3 bases had no gene match. CDR3 DNA sequence: TGTGCCAGCAGCTTGGGACAGGGGGGCCCCTACGAGCAGTACTTC. It translates to CASSLGQGGPYEQYF.